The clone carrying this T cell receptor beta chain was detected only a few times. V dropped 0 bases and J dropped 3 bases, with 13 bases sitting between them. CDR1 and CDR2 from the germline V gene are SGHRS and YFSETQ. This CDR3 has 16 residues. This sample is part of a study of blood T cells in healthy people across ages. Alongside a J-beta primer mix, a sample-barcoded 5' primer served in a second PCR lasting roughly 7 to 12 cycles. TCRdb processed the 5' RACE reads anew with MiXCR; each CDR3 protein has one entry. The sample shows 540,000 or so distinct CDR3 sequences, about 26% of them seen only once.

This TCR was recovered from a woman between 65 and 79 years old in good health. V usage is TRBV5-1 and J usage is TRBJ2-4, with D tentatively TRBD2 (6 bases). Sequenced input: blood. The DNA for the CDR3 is TGCGCCAGCAGCTTGGTGTCCCCGGAGGGCAAAAACATTCAGTACTTC. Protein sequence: CASSLVSPEGKNIQYF.